This entry lists 21 T cell receptor beta chains sequenced from one sample in a study of T cell responses to AZD1222 COVID-19 vaccine. Sequencing used immunoSEQ multiplex PCR; TCRdb keeps in-frame clones, though not all of them. The table has under 110,000 clones, around 87% seen once. Sequencing was performed on peripheral blood, taken 28 days after the second AZD1222 dose. The receptors were gathered from an adult who received the AZD1222 COVID-19 vaccine.

Only one count was recorded for this clone. The V gene is TRBV6-5, the J gene TRBJ2-7; D is unclear. Trimming cost V 8 bases and J 0 bases, with 11 bases left between them. Per the germline V gene, CDR1 is MNHEY and CDR2 is SVGAGI. The CDR3 loop spans 13 amino acids. CDR3 in DNA: TGTGCCAGCTCGGACCACCTCTCCTACGAGCAGTACTTC. This encodes CASSDHLSYEQYF.

V gene TRBV2 combines with J gene TRBJ2-1; D perhaps matches TRBD1 (5 bases). The length of the CDR3 is 15 residues. Trimming stripped 4 bases from V and 2 bases from J, with 12 bases between. Germline V CDR1 and CDR2: SNHLY, FYNNEI. The CDR3 loop reads CASSVGALTYNEQFF. CDR3 DNA: TGTGCCAGCAGTGTTGGGGCCCTTACCTACAATGAGCAGTTCTTC.

This clone was seen just once. J is TRBJ1-2 and V is TRBV7-9; D not resolved. CDR1 is SEHNR and CDR2 is FQNEAQ in the germline V gene (reference sequence). V was shortened by 7 bases and J by 6 bases, with 18 bases between the two germline ends. This CDR3 is built from 14 residues. This CDR3 reads CASTISWGADGYTF. Here the CDR3 DNA reads TGTGCCAGCACCATATCTTGGGGTGCCGATGGCTACACCTTC.

This clone was seen more than once but under ten times. The rearrangement links TRBV7-2 to TRBJ2-1; D remains unclear. In germline, CDR1 is SGHTA, CDR2 FQGNSA. This CDR3 is 13 amino acids long. With 3 bases removed from V and 8 bases from J, the gap between germline ends came to 11 bases. CDR3 in amino acids: CASSFGHGDEQFF. In DNA form, the CDR3 reads TGTGCCAGCAGCTTTGGTCATGGGGATGAGCAGTTCTTC.

This chain links TRBV11-2 with TRBJ2-5; D is perhaps TRBD2 (6 bases). Trimming stripped 4 bases from V and 0 bases from J, with 18 bases between. The CDR3 loop spans 17 amino acids. Germline CDR1 SGHAT, CDR2 FQNNGV. In DNA form, the CDR3 reads TGTGCCAGCAGCTCCTCGTTCGGGAGATCGTACCAAGAGACCCAGTACTTC. Its translation: CASSSSFGRSYQETQYF.

The rearrangement links TRBV5-1 to TRBJ1-4, with D tentatively TRBD1 (6 bases). Germline CDR1 reads SGHRS; CDR2 reads YFSETQ. This CDR3 spans 14 amino acids. The germline V and J ends were trimmed by 0 bases and 4 bases, with 7 bases remaining between them. The CDR3 region has the DNA TGCGCCAGCAGCTTGGGGACAGTTAATGAAAAACTGTTTTTT. Translation: CASSLGTVNEKLFF.

The chain recombines TRBV2 with TRBJ1-1; 7 bases agree with TRBD1. This CDR3 region has 13 residues. CDR1 and CDR2 from the germline V gene are SNHLY and FYNNEI. Germline trimming cut 11 bases from V and 0 bases from J; bases unmatched to any gene: 6. The CDR3 loop reads CAGRDSMNTEAFF. CDR3 bases: TGTGCCGGACGGGACAGCATGAACACTGAAGCTTTCTTT.

As concerns this clone: The same CDR3 can be traced to other DNA sequences in this sample. This chain connects TRBV20-1 to TRBJ1-1; D not resolved. Trimming left V 2 bases short and J 3 bases short, with 4 bases between. Germline V CDR1 and CDR2: DFQATT, SNEGSKA (reference sequence). The CDR3 runs 11 residues. CDR3 sequence (DNA): TGCAGTGCTAGAACGGACACTGAAGCTTTCTTT. It yields the protein CSARTDTEAFF.

The rearrangement joins TRBV7-2 to TRBJ1-1, with D unresolved. The V and J ends lost 4 bases and 7 bases respectively, with 10 bases between them. The CDR3 spans 12 residues. From germline, CDR1 is SGHTA and CDR2 FQGNSA. The CDR3 region is CASSSLQSEAFF. DNA of the CDR3: TGTGCCAGCAGCTCCTTACAGAGTGAAGCTTTCTTT.

The rearrangement uses TRBV19 and TRBJ2-3; D not certain. Germline V gives CDR1 LNHDA, CDR2 SQIVND (reference sequence). This CDR3 is built from 12 residues. The V and J ends lost 6 bases and 0 bases respectively, with 4 bases between them. The CDR3 bases are TGTGCCAGTAGGGCAAGCACAGATACGCAGTATTTT. Its translation: CASRASTDTQYF.

The J gene is TRBJ1-3, the V gene TRBV6-5; the D gene is possibly TRBD1 (5 bases). Germline lookup yields CDR1 MNHEY and CDR2 SVGAGI. The CDR3 spans 15 residues. Between the trimmed V and J ends, which lost 5 bases and 0 bases, there was a span of 11 bases. For the CDR3, the DNA is TGTGCCAGCAGTATTTTAAGGGGCTCTGGAAACACCATATATTTT. Residues: CASSILRGSGNTIYF.

The chain joins TRBV11-2 to TRBJ2-7; TRBD2 matches at 7 bases. This CDR3 spans 15 amino acids. Germline CDR1 SGHAT, CDR2 FQNNGV. V lost 4 bases to trimming and J lost 5 bases; unmatched junction nucleotides: 11. CDR3 bases: TGTGCCAGCAGCTCTGGGAGGGCAGGGCGGAACGAGCAGTACTTC. Amino acid sequence: CASSSGRAGRNEQYF.

The J gene is TRBJ1-2, the V gene TRBV28, with D tentatively TRBD1 (5 bases). V gave up 3 bases and J gave up 2 bases, with 10 bases separating them. The CDR3 covers 14 residues. Germline CDR1 reads MDHEN; CDR2 reads SYDVKM. CDR3 region: CASSFRTFNYGYTF. The DNA for the CDR3 is TGTGCCAGCAGTTTTAGGACATTCAACTATGGCTACACCTTC.

This clone was recorded only once. The J gene is TRBJ2-5, the V gene TRBV10-3, with D possibly being TRBD1 (5 bases). The V and J ends lost 0 bases and 0 bases respectively, with 8 bases between them. Per germline, CDR1 ENHRY and CDR2 SYGVKD. This CDR3 has 15 residues. CDR3 nucleotide sequence: TGTGCCATCAGTGAGTCCCAGGGTTACCAAGAGACCCAGTACTTC. Translating it yields CAISESQGYQETQYF.

The chain joins TRBV5-1 to TRBJ2-7; D gene uncertain. This CDR3 has 16 amino acids. V was pared by 1 base and J by 1 base, with 15 bases between. Germline V gives CDR1 SGHRS, CDR2 YFSETQ. CDR3 DNA: TGCGCCAGCAGCTTGTCACATGCCGCTGGTTCCTACGAGCAGTACTTC. It specifies CASSLSHAAGSYEQYF. Combining the CDR3 with reference TRBV5-1 and TRBJ2-7 gives the whole variable domain KAGVTQTPRYLIKTRGQQVTLSCSPISGHRSVSWYQQTPGQGLQFLFEYFSETQRNKGNFPGRFSGRQFSNSRSEMNVSTLELGDSALYLCASSLSHAAGSYEQYFGPGTRLTVT.

The rearrangement uses TRBV27 and TRBJ2-3; D is tentatively TRBD1 or TRBD2 (6 bases each). The CDR3 extends over 14 amino acids. V was trimmed by 5 bases and J by 3 bases, leaving 12 bases between them. Germline V gene data show CDR1 as MNHEY and CDR2 as SMNVEV (reference sequence). The CDR3 reads CASSRGAGTDTQYF. As DNA, the CDR3 is TGTGCCAGCAGTAGGGGGGCGGGGACAGATACGCAGTATTTT.

The chain joins TRBV19 to TRBJ2-7; the D gene could be TRBD1 or TRBD2 (5 bases each). Germline-derived CDR1 and CDR2 are LNHDA and SQIVND (reference sequence). This CDR3 is 14 amino acids long. The germline V and J ends were trimmed by 2 bases and 8 bases, with 16 bases remaining between them. The CDR3 coding sequence is TGTGCCAGTAGTATATCCGAGAGAGGGGCTCAGCAGTACTTC. Translated, it gives CASSISERGAQQYF.

The rearrangement uses TRBV5-1 and TRBJ2-6; 10 bases map to TRBD1. The CDR3 extends over 17 amino acids. The J segment lost 2 bases and the V segment lost 0 bases, leaving 2 bases of the junction unmatched. From germline, CDR1 is SGHRS and CDR2 YFSETQ. This CDR3 reads CASSLVGQGTGANVLTF. The CDR3 DNA reads TGCGCCAGCAGCTTGGTGGGACAGGGGACTGGGGCCAACGTCCTGACTTTC. The complete variable domain, with remaining parts taken from reference TRBV5-1 and TRBJ2-6, reads KAGVTQTPRYLIKTRGQQVTLSCSPISGHRSVSWYQQTPGQGLQFLFEYFSETQRNKGNFPGRFSGRQFSNSRSEMNVSTLELGDSALYLCASSLVGQGTGANVLTFGAGSRLTVL.

The chain recombines TRBV28 with TRBJ2-2; 8 bases fit TRBD2. V lost 6 bases and J lost 5; bases outside the gene matches: 11. Germline V gene lookup returns CDR1 MDHEN and CDR2 SYDVKM. The CDR3 has 16 residues. Here the CDR3 DNA reads TGTGCCAGCAGCTCCCCGGGACTAGTGGGTACCGGGGAGCTGTTTTTT. It translates to CASSSPGLVGTGELFF.

The V and J genes are TRBV11-1 and TRBJ2-7; no reliable D call. This CDR3 comprises 11 residues. Looked up from germline, CDR1 is SGHAT and CDR2 is FQDESV (reference sequence). Deletions cut 5 bases from V and 3 bases from J, with 5 bases between. The CDR3 region is CASSHLYEQYF. CDR3 DNA sequence: TGTGCCAGCAGCCACCTCTACGAGCAGTACTTC.

The rearrangement joins TRBV27 to TRBJ2-7; possibly TRBD2 for D (5 bases). In germline, CDR1 is MNHEY, CDR2 SMNVEV (reference sequence). The CDR3 is made up of 12 amino acids. V was cut by 5 bases and J by 8 bases, with 13 bases left in between. CDR3 DNA: TGTGCCAGCAGTCGACCCGGGGAGCAGCAGTACTTC. It specifies CASSRPGEQQYF.